Sequencing of this TCR beta chain was carried out in a study of shared T cell receptors in the human thymus (dated by TCRdb to 2020 to 2022). Regarding the study in general: The study examined how self-reactive, shared T-cell receptor alpha chains are generated in the human thymus.

The receptor library was made with the immunoSEQ multiplex PCR assay. Drawn from immuneACCESS, this table holds only the in-frame rearrangements with V and J called that TCRdb kept. Clones are partly lost; checked studies trace under half to an unresolved V gene and leave the rest unexplained. This sample lists around 340,000 clones; 95% were detected once. Jointly, the top ten make up approximately 0.02% of the sample. The CDR3 holds 14 amino acids from the cysteine to the phenylalanine. Here the CDR3 DNA is all that survives: 42 bases in frame from base 1. V and J are truncated by 0 bases and 3 bases respectively, leaving an intervening sequence of 8 bases. Taken from the germline V gene, the CDR1 and CDR2 loops are MNHNS and SASEGT. A note on this clone: There is no known antigen for this receptor. Nothing much larger sits one base from this clone, and base qualities are not available.

Recombination connected TRBV6-1 to TRBJ2-5; the D gene identity is not certain. This receptor was obtained from a human donor. The sample was thymocytes. The DNA sequence reads TGTGCCAGCAGTGAAGCGTTCGCGGAAGAGACCCAGTACTTC. Its translation is CASSEAFAEETQYF.